The sequence of this TCR beta chain was determined in a study of blood T cell repertoires in COVID-19. Across the whole study: COVID-19 samples, acute and convalescent, were from the United States, Italy and Spain.

Self-reported history from a screening survey and questionnaire set each donor's cohort. As handled by the study authors: Amplification from reference gene primers served as the basis for estimated nucleated cell counts. Using immunoSEQ multiplex PCR, the repertoire was profiled, and TCRdb retains in-frame clones only, with some absent. The V and J calls and clone size were taken over from that table, and D and trimming were inferred from the DNA. The sample lists about 430,000 clones, more than 70% occurring once. CDR1 SGHRS and CDR2 YFSETQ come from the germline V gene. The CDR3 contains 11 residues. V was clipped by 2 bases and J by 5 bases, with 3 bases between them.

The chain combines TRBV5-1 with TRBJ2-3; D not certain. The source of this sequence is a woman aged 18-29 years who had been exposed to COVID-19. Sequencing was carried out using PBMCs or T cells enriched from blood (not recorded which). CDR3 nucleotides: TGCGCCAGCAGCTTCCGAGATACGCAGTATTTT. The encoded protein is CASSFRDTQYF.